The subject of this entry is one TCR beta chain. The data derive from a study of CD8+CD57+ T cells in acquired aplastic anemia. On the study more broadly: The DNA of sorted CD4+ and CD8+ cells averaged approximately 3.4 ug.

Those patients picked for sequencing had displayed CD8+CD57+ cell expansion on flow cytometry. When blood sampling took place, the patients had received no therapy. The ends were cut back, 7 bases at V and 6 bases at J, with 14 bases in the middle. The CDR3 loop spans 12 amino acids. CDR1 and CDR2 from the germline V gene are SGHKS and YYEKEE (reference sequence). According to the study, genomic DNA was the template for TCR beta VDJ and CDR3 profiling. In TCRdb, the reads were re-called with MiXCR into one record per CDR3 protein. Here the sample spans about 150,000 distinct CDR3 sequences, approximately 52% being singletons.

Material for sequencing was sorted CD4+, CD8+, or CD8+CD57+ T cells (not recorded which) from PBMCs. This sequence was found in a human donor with aplastic anemia. The chain employs TRBV5-5 and TRBJ2-7; D is possibly TRBD1 (6 bases). Here the CDR3 reads CASGAGDSEQYF. CDR3 nucleotides: TGTGCCAGCGGCGCAGGGGATAGCGAGCAGTACTTC.